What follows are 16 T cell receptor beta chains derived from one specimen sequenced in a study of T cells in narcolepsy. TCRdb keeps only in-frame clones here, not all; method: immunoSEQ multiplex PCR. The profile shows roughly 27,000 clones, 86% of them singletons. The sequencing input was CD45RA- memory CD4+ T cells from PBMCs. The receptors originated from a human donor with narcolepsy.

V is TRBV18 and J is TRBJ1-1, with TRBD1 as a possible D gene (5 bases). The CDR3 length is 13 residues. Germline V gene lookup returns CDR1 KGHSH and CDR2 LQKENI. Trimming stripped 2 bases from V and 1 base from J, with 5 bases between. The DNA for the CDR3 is TGTGCCAGCTCACCAGGGGGGAACACTGAAGCTTTCTTT. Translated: CASSPGGNTEAFF.

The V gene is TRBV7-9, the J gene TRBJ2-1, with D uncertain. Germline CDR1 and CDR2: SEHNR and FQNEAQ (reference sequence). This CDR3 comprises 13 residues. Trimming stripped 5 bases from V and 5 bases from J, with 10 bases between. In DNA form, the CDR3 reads TGTGCCAGCAGCCCCGCCCCCCACAATGAGCAGTTCTTC. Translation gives CASSPAPHNEQFF.

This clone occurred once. This chain's CDR3 is CASRPQRRRDTEAFF. Written as DNA, the CDR3 is TGTGCCAGCAGACCTCAGAGGCGGAGGGACACTGAAGCTTTCTTT. This rearrangement joins TRBV6-5 to TRBJ1-1; no clear D gene. The CDR3 loop spans 15 amino acids. The germline V gene has CDR1 MNHEY and CDR2 SVGAGI. Trimming took 6 bases from V and 3 from J, leaving 17 bases between them.

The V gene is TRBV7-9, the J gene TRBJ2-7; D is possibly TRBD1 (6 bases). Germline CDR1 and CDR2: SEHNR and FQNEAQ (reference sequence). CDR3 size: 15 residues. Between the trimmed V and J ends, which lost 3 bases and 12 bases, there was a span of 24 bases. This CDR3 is CASSFGGTLLSPLYV. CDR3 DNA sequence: TGTGCCAGCAGCTTCGGTGGGACACTATTAAGCCCGTTGTACGTC.

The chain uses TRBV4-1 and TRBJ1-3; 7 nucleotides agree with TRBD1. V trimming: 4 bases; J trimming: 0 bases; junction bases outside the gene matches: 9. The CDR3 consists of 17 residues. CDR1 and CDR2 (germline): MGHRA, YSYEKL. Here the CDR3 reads CASSRTGTALSGNTIYF. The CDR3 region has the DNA TGCGCCAGCAGCCGAACCGGGACAGCACTCTCTGGAAACACCATATATTTT.

In DNA, the CDR3 is TGTGCCAGCAAGGAAGTATGGGAAATTAACTATGGCTACACCTTC. Translated: CASKEVWEINYGYTF. The chain recombines TRBV6-1 with TRBJ1-2; D is undetermined. The CDR3 has 15 amino acids. Germline values: CDR1 MNHNS, CDR2 SASEGT. V lost 7 bases, J lost 1 base, and 16 bases lay in between.

The CDR3 loop reads CASRPRMNTEAFF. DNA for the CDR3: TGTGCCAGCAGGCCCCGCATGAACACTGAAGCTTTCTTT. The chain links TRBV13 to TRBJ1-1; D ambiguous. Germline V gene sequence: CDR1 PRHDT, CDR2 FYEKMQ (reference sequence). The CDR3 consists of 13 residues. V was trimmed by 6 bases and J by 0 bases, leaving 8 bases between them.

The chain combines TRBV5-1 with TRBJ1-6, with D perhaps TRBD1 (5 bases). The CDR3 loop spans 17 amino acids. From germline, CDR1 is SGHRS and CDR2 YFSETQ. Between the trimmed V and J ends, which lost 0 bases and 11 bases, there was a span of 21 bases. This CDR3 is CASSLGPLDSTRAPLHF. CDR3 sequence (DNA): TGCGCCAGCAGCTTGGGGCCCCTCGACAGCACGAGGGCACCCCTCCACTTT.

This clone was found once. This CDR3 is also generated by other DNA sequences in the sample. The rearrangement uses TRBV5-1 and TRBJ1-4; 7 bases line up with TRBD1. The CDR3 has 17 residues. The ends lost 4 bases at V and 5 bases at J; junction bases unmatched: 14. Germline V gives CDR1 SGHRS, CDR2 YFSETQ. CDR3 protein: CASSPGTAGSGNEKLFF. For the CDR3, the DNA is TGCGCCAGCAGCCCCGGGACAGCCGGGAGTGGGAATGAAAAACTGTTTTTT. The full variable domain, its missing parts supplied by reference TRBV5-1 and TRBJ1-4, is KAGVTQTPRYLIKTRGQQVTLSCSPISGHRSVSWYQQTPGQGLQFLFEYFSETQRNKGNFPGRFSGRQFSNSRSEMNVSTLELGDSALYLCASSPGTAGSGNEKLFFGSGTQLSVL.

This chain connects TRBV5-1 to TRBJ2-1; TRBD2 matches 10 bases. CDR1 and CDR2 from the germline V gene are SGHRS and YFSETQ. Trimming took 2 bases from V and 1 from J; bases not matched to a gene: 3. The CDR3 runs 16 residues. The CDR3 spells CASSFLAGDSYNEQFF. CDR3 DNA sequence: TGCGCCAGCAGCTTCCTAGCGGGGGATTCCTACAATGAGCAGTTCTTC.

The CDR3 region has the DNA TGTGCCAGCAGTGCAGCCGGGGGACAGTCCTACGAGCAGTACTTC. Its translation is CASSAAGGQSYEQYF. The chain recombines TRBV2 with TRBJ2-7, with a weak D call TRBD1 (7 bases). Germline V gene lookup returns CDR1 SNHLY and CDR2 FYNNEI. Trimming left V 4 bases short and J 1 base short, with 14 bases between. The CDR3 sequence is 15 residues long. Using reference TRBV2 and TRBJ2-7 for the parts outside the CDR3, the full variable domain is EPEVTQTPSHQVTQMGQEVILRCVPISNHLYFYWYRQILGQKVEFLVSFYNNEISEKSEIFDDQFSVERPDGSNFTLKIRSTKLEDSAMYFCASSAAGGQSYEQYFGPGTRLTVT.

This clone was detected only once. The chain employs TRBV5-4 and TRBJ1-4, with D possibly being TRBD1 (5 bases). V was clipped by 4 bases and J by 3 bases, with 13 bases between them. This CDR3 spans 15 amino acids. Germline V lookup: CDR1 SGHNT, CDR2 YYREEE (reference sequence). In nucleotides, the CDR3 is TGTGCCAGCAGCCCCGGGGGGGGATCTAATGAAAAACTGTTTTTT. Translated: CASSPGGGSNEKLFF.

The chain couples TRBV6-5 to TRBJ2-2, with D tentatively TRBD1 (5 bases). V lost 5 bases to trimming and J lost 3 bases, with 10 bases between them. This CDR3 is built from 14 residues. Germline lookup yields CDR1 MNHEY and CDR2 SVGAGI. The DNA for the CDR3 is TGTGCCAGCAGTCGGACAACCTACACCGGGGAGCTGTTTTTT. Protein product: CASSRTTYTGELFF.

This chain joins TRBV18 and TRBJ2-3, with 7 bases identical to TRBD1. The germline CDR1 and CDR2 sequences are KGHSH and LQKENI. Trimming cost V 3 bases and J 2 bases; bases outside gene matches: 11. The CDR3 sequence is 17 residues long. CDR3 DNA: TGTGCCAGCTCACCGACCCGACAGGGACCTCACACAGATACGCAGTATTTT. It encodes CASSPTRQGPHTDTQYF.

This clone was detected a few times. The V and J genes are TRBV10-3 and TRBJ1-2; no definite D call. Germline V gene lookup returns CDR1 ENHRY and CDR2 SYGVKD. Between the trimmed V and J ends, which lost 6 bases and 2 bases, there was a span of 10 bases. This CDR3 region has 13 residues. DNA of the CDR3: TGTGCCATCAGGGAAGGGAGGAACTATGGCTACACCTTC. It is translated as CAIREGRNYGYTF.

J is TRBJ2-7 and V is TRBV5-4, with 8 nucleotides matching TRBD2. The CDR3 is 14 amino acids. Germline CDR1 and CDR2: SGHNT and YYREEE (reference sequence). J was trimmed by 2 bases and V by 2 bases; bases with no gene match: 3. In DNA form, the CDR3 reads TGTGCCAGCAGCTTTAACGGGGGGGCCTACGAGCAGTACTTC. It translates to CASSFNGGAYEQYF.